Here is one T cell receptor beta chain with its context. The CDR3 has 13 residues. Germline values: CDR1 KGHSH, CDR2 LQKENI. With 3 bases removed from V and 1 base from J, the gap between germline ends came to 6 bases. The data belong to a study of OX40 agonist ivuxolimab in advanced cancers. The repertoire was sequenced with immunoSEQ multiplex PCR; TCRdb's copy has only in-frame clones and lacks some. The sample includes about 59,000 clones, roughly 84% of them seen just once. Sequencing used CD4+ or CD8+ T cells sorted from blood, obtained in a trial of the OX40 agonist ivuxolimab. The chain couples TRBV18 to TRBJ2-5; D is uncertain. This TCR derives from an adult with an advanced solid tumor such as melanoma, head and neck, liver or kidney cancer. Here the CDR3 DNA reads TGTGCCAGCTCACCGACTTTCCAAGAGACCCAGTACTTC. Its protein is CASSPTFQETQYF.